Each of the 4 T cell receptor beta chains below was sequenced from the same sample in a study of preoperative IRX-2 immunotherapy in early breast cancer. Here immunoSEQ multiplex PCR was the method, and the copy in TCRdb shows in-frame clones only, minus some. The sample has about 23,000 clones, roughly nine tenths seen once; the top ten hold roughly 9%. Treatment specified: preoperative locoregional IRX-2 cytokine immunotherapy. The sequencing here drew on tumor tissue, taken after IRX-2 immunotherapy. These receptors all come from a human donor with breast cancer.

The chain is built from TRBV11-2 and TRBJ2-6; no clear D gene. Trimming took off 1 base at V and 3 bases at J, with 7 bases between the two ends. The CDR3 covers 15 residues. The germline V gene encodes CDR1 SGHAT and CDR2 FQNNGV. DNA for the CDR3: TGTGCCAGCAGCTTAGGCCCCTTTGGGGCCAACGTCCTGACTTTC. Amino acids: CASSLGPFGANVLTF. The complete variable domain, with remaining parts taken from reference TRBV11-2 and TRBJ2-6, reads EAGVAQSPRYKIIEKRQSVAFWCNPISGHATLYWYQQILGQGPKLLIQFQNNGVVDDSQLPKDRFSAERLKGVDSTLKIQPAKLEDSAVYLCASSLGPFGANVLTFGAGSRLTVL.

The gene calls are TRBV19 and TRBJ1-5; D is unclear. CDR1 is LNHDA and CDR2 is SQIVND in the germline V gene (reference sequence). Trimming cost V 3 bases and J 5 bases, with 8 bases left between them. The CDR3 loop spans 13 amino acids. The CDR3 spells CASSIREDQPQHF. CDR3 nucleotides: TGTGCCAGTAGTATTCGGGAAGATCAGCCCCAGCATTTT.

This CDR3 is CASSLGTENNYGYTF. In DNA form, the CDR3 reads TGTGCCAGCAGCTTAGGGACAGAGAATAACTATGGCTACACCTTC. The V and J genes are TRBV7-2 and TRBJ1-2; D might be TRBD1 (6 bases). In germline, CDR1 is SGHTA, CDR2 FQGNSA. The CDR3 spans 15 residues. V dropped 1 base and J dropped 1 base, with 10 bases sitting between them. Variable domain in full (rest from reference TRBV7-2 and TRBJ1-2): GAGVSQSPSNKVTEKGKDVELRCDPISGHTALYWYRQSLGQGLEFLIYFQGNSAPDKSGLPSDRFSAERTGGSVSTLTIQRTQQEDSAVYLCASSLGTENNYGYTFGSGTRLTVV.

The chain employs TRBV10-3 and TRBJ1-2; no clear D. This CDR3 has 14 amino acids. Germline V gives CDR1 ENHRY, CDR2 SYGVKD. V was clipped by 2 bases and J by 3 bases, with 10 bases between them. CDR3: CAISEAPPYYGYTF. In DNA, the CDR3 is TGTGCCATCAGTGAGGCCCCCCCATACTATGGCTACACCTTC.